This T cell receptor beta chain comes out of a study of cytomegalovirus exposure and HLA in healthy donors. Study-wide points: Exclusion as indistinguishable affected some V segments, including TRBV6-2 and TRBV6-3. There were several of the most significant clusters that appeared linked to common viral pathogens in a later analysis. Near-uniform donor sequencing depth was presumed by presence/absence analyses.

Primers for the PCR totalled 60 Vbeta and 13 Jbeta. TCRdb's copy holds only in-frame clones and misses some; the assay was immunoSEQ multiplex PCR. The sample has 80,000 or so clones, about 60% seen once; the top ten hold 5.7%. This clone was detected a few times. Its antigen is currently unknown. The CDR3 spans 14 residues. CDR1 and CDR2 (germline): KGHSH, LQKENI. Trimming took 3 bases from V and 3 from J; bases not matched to a gene: 4. The TCR sequence derives from a young man in good health and CMV-seropositive. The genes are TRBV18 and TRBJ1-2, with TRBD1 matching 7 bases. Sequencing input: PBMCs. CDR3 in amino acids: CASSPSDRDYGYTF. The CDR3, as DNA: TGTGCCAGCTCACCGAGTGACAGGGACTATGGCTACACCTTC.